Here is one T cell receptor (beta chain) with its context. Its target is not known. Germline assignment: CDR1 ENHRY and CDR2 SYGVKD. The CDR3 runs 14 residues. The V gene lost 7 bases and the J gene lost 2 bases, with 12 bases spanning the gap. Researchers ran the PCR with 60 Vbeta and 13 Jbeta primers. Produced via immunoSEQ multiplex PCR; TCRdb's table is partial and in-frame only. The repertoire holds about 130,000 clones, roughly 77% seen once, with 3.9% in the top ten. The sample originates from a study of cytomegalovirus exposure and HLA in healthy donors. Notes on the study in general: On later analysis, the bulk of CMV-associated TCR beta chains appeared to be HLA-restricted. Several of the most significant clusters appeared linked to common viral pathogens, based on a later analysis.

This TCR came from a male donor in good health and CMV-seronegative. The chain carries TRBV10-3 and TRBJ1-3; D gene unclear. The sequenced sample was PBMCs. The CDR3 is CAIKPGFTGNTIYF. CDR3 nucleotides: TGTGCCATCAAGCCGGGGTTCACTGGAAACACCATATATTTT.